This TCR beta chain was documented in a study of CD8+ T cells in alopecia areata. Study findings and constraints: Possibly as an HLA-related effect, TCR sharing across patients appeared less clear than in mice. Clonality in lesional scalp, especially alopecia totalis/universalis, exceeded that of normal scalp.

Isolated RNA was reverse transcribed into cDNA used as the sequencing template. The assay was immunoSEQ multiplex PCR, and TCRdb's table has in-frame clones only and misses some. The data show more than 100,000 clones, 58% seen once. In its sample, this clone ranks as large (0.1 to 1%). Its antigen is unidentified. The TCR was taken from a human donor with alopecia areata. Material: CD4+ T cells sorted from blood, obtained at week 0.

As DNA, the CDR3 is TGTGCCAGCAGCTCCGAACTAGCGGGGGGGCAGGAAGAGACCCAGTACTTC. The encoded protein is CASSSELAGGQEETQYF. The chain carries TRBV7-2 and TRBJ2-5; the match to TRBD2 covers 13 bases. This CDR3 region has 17 residues. Germline lookup yields CDR1 SGHTA and CDR2 FQGNSA. V was clipped by 4 bases and J by 3 bases; unmatched bases: 8. Variable domain in full (rest from reference TRBV7-2 and TRBJ2-5): GAGVSQSPSNKVTEKGKDVELRCDPISGHTALYWYRQSLGQGLEFLIYFQGNSAPDKSGLPSDRFSAERTGGSVSTLTIQRTQQEDSAVYLCASSSELAGGQEETQYFGPGTRLLVL.